The present entry profiles one T cell receptor (beta chain) with its context. The germline CDR1 and CDR2 sequences are LGHNA and YSLEER. The junction had 9 bases not matched to a gene; V was cut back by 0 bases and J by 5 bases. This CDR3 has 17 amino acids. Amplification yielded TCR beta CDR3 regions, with RNA transcripts as the source. First-round RT-PCR targeting the TCR CDR3 was performed with the HTBI primer set. TCRdb reprocessed the multiplex PCR reads with MiXCR, giving one entry per CDR3 protein. The top ten hold 30% to 40% of the sample, which has hundreds of thousands of distinct CDR3 sequences, approximately 40% seen once. The data are from a study of T cells in Graves' hyperthyroidism and ophthalmopathy.

Sequenced material: blood. The rearrangement uses TRBV4-3 and TRBJ2-5, with 10 positions matching TRBD2. The receptor was isolated from a woman between 40 and 55 years old with Graves' hyperthyroidism. The DNA of the CDR3 is TGCGCCAGCAGCCAAGAATCGCCTAGCGGGAGCCGCGAGACCCAGTACTTC. This encodes CASSQESPSGSRETQYF.